This T cell receptor (beta chain) appears in the sequencing data of a study of OX40 agonist ivuxolimab in advanced cancers. Study-level findings and limits: Clonal expansion by week 6 occurred in CD4+ and CD8+ blood T cells (at 0.1 to 3.0 mg/kg).

On this clone: Its specificity is not known.

Measured with immunoSEQ multiplex PCR; TCRdb has only the in-frame clones, and not every one. The sample lists about 79,000 clones; around 80% were seen once. The CDR3 sequence is 12 residues long. Germline CDR1 GTSNPN, CDR2 SVGIG (reference sequence). Trimming took off 6 bases at V and 9 bases at J, with 12 bases between the two ends. The origin of this receptor is an adult with an advanced solid tumor such as melanoma, head and neck, liver or kidney cancer. The chain is built from TRBV30 and TRBJ1-6, with unresolved D. The material sequenced was CD4+ or CD8+ T cells sorted from blood, taken in a trial of the OX40 agonist ivuxolimab. The CDR3 sequence is CACDKPTSPLHF. The CDR3 region has the DNA TGTGCCTGCGACAAACCGACTTCACCCCTCCACTTT.